This TCR beta chain was sequenced during a study of blood T cell repertoires in COVID-19. Trimming removed 0 bases at V and 6 bases at J, with 9 bases between. Germline-derived CDR1 and CDR2 are MNHEY and SVGAGI. CDR3 length: 14 residues. The method was immunoSEQ multiplex PCR; TCRdb's version includes in-frame clones alone and lacks a portion of them. The sample records about 250,000 clones, nearly 90% being singletons. The J gene is TRBJ1-5, the V gene TRBV6-5; D uncertain. Sequencing used peripheral blood. The TCR originated in a man aged 18-30 years with active or convalescent COVID-19. CDR3 sequence: CASSYSAFSQPQHF. CDR3 in DNA: TGTGCCAGCAGTTACTCGGCCTTCAGTCAGCCCCAGCATTTT.